The rows below give T cell receptor beta chains drawn from one sample of a study of blood T cell repertoires in COVID-19. Some clones are missing from TCRdb's copy, which holds only in-frame ones; the method was immunoSEQ multiplex PCR. The table records roughly 60,000 clones, 84% of them present only once. Sequencing was carried out using peripheral blood. Receptors were obtained from a woman in her sixties with acute or convalescent COVID-19. Each CDR3 is given with its conserved first and last residue. The D gene is left open where the match is weak. The size of a clone is reported for some rows only, either as once, few or many, or as a class for expanded clones.

v_call	j_call	cdr3_length	clone_size	d_call	cdr3_aa	cdr3_nt
TRBV7-9	TRBJ1-2	16	-	TRBD1	CASSSPGTGHPQGYTF	TGTGCCAGCAGCTCCCCCGGGACAGGCCACCCTCAGGGCTACACCTTC
TRBV5-3	TRBJ1-2	16	-	TRBD1	CARSVKTGGDNYGYTF	TGTGCCAGATCCGTTAAAACAGGGGGCGACAACTATGGCTACACCTTC
TRBV19	TRBJ2-7	15	-	TRBD2	CASRMRRGDTYEQYF	TGTGCCAGTAGGATGAGGCGGGGGGATACCTACGAGCAGTACTTC
TRBV3-1/TRBV3-2	TRBJ1-4	14	-	-	CASSLASRNEKLFF	TGTGCCAGCAGCCTCGCAAGCCGTAATGAAAAACTGTTTTTT
TRBV3-1/TRBV3-2	TRBJ2-3	13	once	TRBD1	CASSGQGTDTQYF	TGTGCCAGCAGCGGACAGGGGACAGATACGCAGTATTTT
TRBV28	TRBJ1-6	12	-	-	CASRPDFEPLHF	TGTGCCAGCAGACCCGACTTTGAACCCCTCCACTTT
TRBV5-5	TRBJ2-1	14	-	-	CASSGGTVYNEQFF	TGTGCCAGCAGCGGGGGGACGGTGTACAATGAGCAGTTCTTC
TRBV6-5	TRBJ1-4	14	once	TRBD1	CASSQNRGRVKLFF	TGTGCCAGCAGCCAGAACAGGGGGAGGGTAAAACTGTTTTTT
TRBV27	TRBJ2-7	13	-	-	CASSLHPGYEQYF	TGTGCCAGCAGTTTACATCCGGGCTACGAGCAGTACTTC
TRBV7-2	TRBJ2-3	15	-	-	CASSPDSIGTDTQYF	TGTGCCAGCAGTCCAGACTCGATCGGGACAGATACGCAGTATTTT
TRBV7-8	TRBJ1-5	17	-	-	CASSPRDGGNSNQPQHF	TGTGCCAGCAGCCCCCGGGACGGAGGGAATAGCAATCAGCCCCAGCATTTT
TRBV6-1	TRBJ1-2	13	few	TRBD1	CASSDRGLNGYTF	TGTGCCAGCAGTGACAGGGGGCTTAATGGCTACACCTTC
TRBV20-1	TRBJ2-1	15	-	TRBD2	CSASVGLEAYNEQFF	TGCAGTGCTAGTGTCGGACTAGAAGCCTACAATGAGCAGTTCTTC
TRBV19	TRBJ2-3	13	-	-	CASSIARGDTQYF	TGTGCCAGTAGTATTGCCAGGGGTGATACGCAGTATTTT
TRBV6-5	TRBJ2-7	13	once	-	CAIQFPRNYEQYF	TGTGCCATCCAGTTCCCCCGAAATTACGAGCAGTACTTC
TRBV10-3	TRBJ2-2	14	once	-	CAILVQGGTGELFF	TGTGCCATCTTGGTACAGGGAGGGACCGGGGAGCTGTTTTTT
TRBV21-1	TRBJ2-1	16	-	-	CASGRASGGAYNEQFF	TGTGCCAGCGGCAGGGCTAGCGGGGGGGCCTACAATGAGCAGTTCTTC
TRBV6-5	TRBJ1-4	12	once	-	CASRGDTEKLFF	TGTGCCAGCAGAGGGGACACCGAAAAACTGTTTTTT
TRBV12-3/TRBV12-4	TRBJ2-7	12	-	-	CASSPQGHEQYF	TGTGCCAGCAGCCCACAGGGCCACGAGCAGTACTTC
TRBV5-6	TRBJ1-1	13	once	TRBD1	CASSLRGQRMAFF	TGTGCCAGCAGCTTGAGGGGACAGAGGATGGCTTTCTTT
TRBV18	TRBJ2-2	17	-	-	CASSPRQGRTSTGELFF	TGTGCCAGCTCACCACGTCAGGGTAGGACGAGCACCGGGGAGCTGTTTTTT
TRBV5-6	TRBJ2-3	15	-	TRBD1	CASSLGGQGTDTQYF	TGTGCCAGCAGCCTTGGGGGACAGGGAACAGATACGCAGTATTTT